This TCR beta chain appears in the sequencing data of a study of early stage breast cancer tumors. Some clones are missing from TCRdb's copy, which holds only in-frame ones; the method was immunoSEQ multiplex PCR. The top ten clones hold around 20% of a sample with a few thousand clones, about two thirds of them seen once. There are 15 residues in the CDR3. The V gene's germline CDR1 is SGHRS and CDR2 YFSETQ. V lost 4 bases and J lost 3, with 14 bases in between. The clonotype was recovered from a person aged 35-50 years with breast cancer. The J gene is TRBJ2-4, the V gene TRBV5-1; D gene ambiguous. The sequenced material came from breast tumor tissue. CDR3 sequence (DNA): TGCGCCAGCAGCGTGGAAGGGTACGACAAAAACATTCAGTACTTC. Translation gives CASSVEGYDKNIQYF.